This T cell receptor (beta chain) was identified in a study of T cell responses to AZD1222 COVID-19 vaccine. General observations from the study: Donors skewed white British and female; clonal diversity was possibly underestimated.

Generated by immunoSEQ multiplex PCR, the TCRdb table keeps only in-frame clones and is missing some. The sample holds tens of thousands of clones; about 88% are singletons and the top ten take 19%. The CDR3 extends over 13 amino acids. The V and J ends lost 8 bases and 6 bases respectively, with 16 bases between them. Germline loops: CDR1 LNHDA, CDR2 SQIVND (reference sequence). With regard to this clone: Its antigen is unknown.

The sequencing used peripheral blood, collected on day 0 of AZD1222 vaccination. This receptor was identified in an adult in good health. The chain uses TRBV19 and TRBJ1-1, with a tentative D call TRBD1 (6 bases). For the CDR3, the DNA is TGTGCCAGTTACAAGGGGGGGAGTGCTGAAGCTTTCTTT. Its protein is CASYKGGSAEAFF.